The rows below give T cell receptor beta chains drawn from one sample of a study of shared clonotypes between healthy human individuals. Sequencing used immunoSEQ multiplex PCR; TCRdb keeps in-frame clones, though not all of them. This table holds approximately 2,200,000 clones, about 93% found once. Specimen: naive CD8+ T cells from PBMCs. These receptors were obtained from a young man in good health. Some clones in this sample may be carry-over from other donors' samples. The CDR3 runs from the conserved cysteine through the conserved F or W. A D gene is named only where the DNA matches it firmly. Only some rows state a clone size, as once, few, many or a class for expanded clones.

>.|TRBV7-8|once|TRBJ2-6
TGTGCCAGCAGCTTAGCCTCTGGGGCCAACGTCCTGACTTTC
CASSLASGANVLTF
>.|TRBV15|.|TRBJ2-3
TGTGCCACCAGCTCATATCCAGAGGATACGCAGTATTTT
CATSSYPEDTQYF
>.|TRBV10-2|.|TRBJ2-1
TGCGCCAGCAATTACGGGGGCTACAATGAGCAGTTCTTC
CASNYGGYNEQFF
>.|TRBV5-8|.|TRBJ2-7
TGTGCCAGCAGCTGGGGACCGGGCTACGAGCAGTACTTC
CASSWGPGYEQYF
>.|TRBV28|.|TRBJ1-4
TGTGCCAGCAGTCCCTCTCTTTTTCGGGAAGGTGGAGAAAAACTGTTTTTT
CASSPSLFREGGEKLFF
>.|TRBV27|.|TRBJ1-1
TGTGCCAGCAGCCAAACCCAGGGAATGTCGCTGAGAGCTTTCTTT
CASSQTQGMSLRAFF
>.|TRBV28|.|TRBJ1-5
TGTGCCAGCACAAAACCGATGGGGTATCAGCCCCAGCATTTT
CASTKPMGYQPQHF
>TRBD2|TRBV27|once|TRBJ2-1
TGTGCCAGCAGCCTTAGCGCCTACAGCGGGAGGGCCGATGAGCAGTTCTTC
CASSLSAYSGRADEQFF
>.|TRBV15|.|TRBJ2-5
TGTGCCACCAGGGAGGAGCAAGAGACCCAGTACTTC
CATREEQETQYF
>.|TRBV19|.|TRBJ1-5
TGTGCCAGTAGTATGTGGACGGTCAACGATCAGCCCCAGCATTTT
CASSMWTVNDQPQHF
>.|TRBV5-6|once|TRBJ2-7
TGTGCCAGCAGCTTGAGTCCAGGGACCTACGAGCAGTACTTC
CASSLSPGTYEQYF
>.|TRBV27|.|TRBJ2-7
TGTGCCAGCAGTTGGGCAGGGAAGGTCGAGCAGTACTTC
CASSWAGKVEQYF
>TRBD1|TRBV19|once|TRBJ1-4
TGTGCCAGTAGTACTGTCGACAGGGTCGGTGAAAAACTGTTTTTT
CASSTVDRVGEKLFF
>.|TRBV27|.|TRBJ2-1
TGTGCCAGCAGTTCCTCTGGCGGATACAATGAGCAGTTCTTC
CASSSSGGYNEQFF
>.|TRBV7-9|.|TRBJ2-3
TGTGCCAGCAGCGAGGGGGGCCCTGAATATTTT
CASSEGGPEYF
>TRBD2|TRBV6-4|.|TRBJ2-1
TGTGCCAGCAGTGATATAGCGGGAGGGCCCAATGAGCAGTTCTTC
CASSDIAGGPNEQFF
>.|TRBV11-1|.|TRBJ1-4
TGTGCCAGCAGCTCCGGGACAACAACTAATGAAAAACTGTTTTTT
CASSSGTTTNEKLFF
>TRBD2|TRBV19|.|TRBJ2-1
TGTGCCAGTAGTCCCCGGACTAGCTCCTACAATGAGCAGTTCTTC
CASSPRTSSYNEQFF
>.|TRBV7-9|.|TRBJ2-3
TGTGCCAGCAGCCCCACTGGAGCACTTTCTGGTGATACGCAGTATTTT
CASSPTGALSGDTQYF
>TRBD1|TRBV27|.|TRBJ2-7
TGTGCCATCAGTCCGGACAGGGGGTCCTACGAGCAGTACTTC
CAISPDRGSYEQYF
>TRBD2|TRBV9|.|TRBJ2-1
TGTGCCAGCAGCGTAGAACATAGCGGGAGGGCTGAGCAGTTCTTC
CASSVEHSGRAEQFF
>.|TRBV5-8|.|TRBJ1-5
TGTGCCAGCAGCCCAGCCATAATCAATCAGCCCCAGCATTTT
CASSPAIINQPQHF
>.|TRBV2|.|TRBJ2-7
TGTGCCAGCAGGGAAGGGGCAGTCTCCTACGAGCAGTACTTC
CASREGAVSYEQYF
>TRBD2|TRBV19|.|TRBJ2-1
TGTGCCAGCCGGTGGACTAGCGGAGACAATGAGCAGTTCTTC
CASRWTSGDNEQFF
>.|TRBV15|.|TRBJ1-2
TGTGCCACCAGCAGAGTAGAGGGGCACTATGGCTACACCTTC
CATSRVEGHYGYTF
>.|TRBV25-1|.|TRBJ2-5
TGTGCCAGCAGTGAAGGGAGCCAAGAGACCCAGTACTTC
CASSEGSQETQYF
>.|TRBV4-1|.|TRBJ2-3
TGCGCCAGCAGCCAATCGGGTAGCGCCCCAGATACGCAGTATTTT
CASSQSGSAPDTQYF
>.|TRBV9|.|TRBJ2-5
TGTGCCAGCAGCGCCCCAGCTAGGAAGGAGACCCAGTACTTC
CASSAPARKETQYF
>.|TRBV19|.|TRBJ2-7
TGTGCCAGTAGTTTCGGGGTAATCTACGAGCAGTACTTC
CASSFGVIYEQYF
>.|TRBV4-3|.|TRBJ1-4
TGCGCCAGCAGCCCGAGGGGGGAAAAACTGTTTTTT
CASSPRGEKLFF
>.|TRBV6-5|.|TRBJ2-5
TGTGCCAGCAGTAACCTGGGGGCGGAGACCCAGTACTTC
CASSNLGAETQYF